The 3 T cell receptor beta chains in this list originate from one sample, sequenced in a study of blood T cell repertoires in COVID-19. Data came from immunoSEQ multiplex PCR; TCRdb stores just in-frame clones and leaves some out. This sample has fewer than 200,000 clones, with over 80% found just once. The sequenced sample was peripheral blood. The receptors here all came from a woman aged 55-69 years who had recovered from COVID-19.

The chain couples TRBV2 to TRBJ1-5, with D unresolved. CDR3 length equals 14 residues. CDR1 SNHLY and CDR2 FYNNEI come from the germline V gene. The V and J ends lost 2 bases and 2 bases respectively, with 7 bases between them. CDR3 amino acids: CASSESYGNQPQHF. DNA of the CDR3: TGTGCCAGCAGTGAATCGTATGGCAATCAGCCCCAGCATTTT.

This sequence joins TRBV5-1 and TRBJ1-2, with 10 bases aligning to TRBD1. Per the germline V gene, CDR1 is SGHRS and CDR2 is YFSETQ. V shed 3 bases, J shed 8 bases, and the junction held 7 bases outside the gene matches. This CDR3 region has 14 residues. CDR3 nucleotide sequence: TGCGCCAGCAGCTCGCCCGGGGACAGGGGAGGCTACACCTTC. It yields the protein CASSSPGDRGGYTF.

The chain is built from TRBV6-5 and TRBJ2-7, with 9 bases that match TRBD1. The junction had 5 bases not matched to a gene; V was cut back by 0 bases and J by 2 bases. There are 16 residues in the CDR3. Per germline, CDR1 MNHEY and CDR2 SVGAGI. In DNA form, the CDR3 reads TGTGCCAGCAGTTACTCCGCGGGACAGGGCACCTACGAGCAGTACTTC. This codes for CASSYSAGQGTYEQYF.